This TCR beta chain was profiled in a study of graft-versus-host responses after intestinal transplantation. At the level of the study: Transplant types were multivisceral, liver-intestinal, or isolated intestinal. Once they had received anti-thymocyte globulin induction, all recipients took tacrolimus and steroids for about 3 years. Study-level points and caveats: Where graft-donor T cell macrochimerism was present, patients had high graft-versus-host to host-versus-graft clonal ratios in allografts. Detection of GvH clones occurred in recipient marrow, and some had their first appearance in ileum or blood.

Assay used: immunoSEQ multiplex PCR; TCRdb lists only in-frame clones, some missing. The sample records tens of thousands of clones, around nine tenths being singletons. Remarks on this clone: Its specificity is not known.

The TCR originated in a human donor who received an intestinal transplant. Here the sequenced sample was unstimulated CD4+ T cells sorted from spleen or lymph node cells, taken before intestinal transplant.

CDR3 bases: TGCGCCAGCAGCCAAGATGGCGAGCAGTTCTTC. It specifies CASSQDGEQFF. The gene calls are TRBV4-1 and TRBJ2-1; D is unresolved. Germline V gene lookup returns CDR1 MGHRA and CDR2 YSYEKL. V shed 0 bases and J shed 10 bases, with 4 bases lying between them. The CDR3 is made up of 11 amino acids.